These T cell receptor beta chains were read from a single sample in a study of T cells after somatic rescue of genetic block. The table came from immunoSEQ multiplex PCR; TCRdb's copy has only in-frame clones and leaves some out. The repertoire includes under 15,000 clones, approximately 72% of them detected once, and around 20% sits in the top ten. Sequenced material: peripheral blood mononuclear cells (PBMCs). The receptors come from a boy aged 10-17 years. Each CDR3 is given with its conserved first and last residue. Rows give clone size only sometimes, using once, few, many, or a class for an expanded clone.

TRBV2,TRBJ1-2,NA,CASSDPGTGGRGYTF
TRBV5-1,TRBJ2-6,few,CASSPAGSGANVLTF
TRBV27,TRBJ2-2,NA,CASSLGFRQHTGELFF
TRBV6-6,TRBJ1-1,NA,CASIKRTGSRYTEAFF
TRBV28,TRBJ2-7,NA,CASSLRATYEQYF
TRBV30,TRBJ2-7,few,CAWSPGQASEQYF
TRBV6-6,TRBJ2-2,few,CASSYPDRLLTGELFF
TRBV28,TRBJ2-3,NA,CASSSGWADTQYF
TRBV7-8,TRBJ1-1,NA,CASSLVGGFFTEAFF
TRBV29-1,TRBJ2-2,NA,CSGGLPTGELFF
TRBV4-1,TRBJ1-2,NA,CASSQEGQVNYGYTF
TRBV7-2,TRBJ2-3,few,CASSLYADTQYF
TRBV7-8,TRBJ2-5,NA,CASSSPFLTSSEETQYF
TRBV10-3,TRBJ1-2,NA,CAITGGYGYTF
TRBV9,TRBJ1-4,NA,CASSVEGQEKLFF
TRBV6-4,TRBJ1-5,NA,CAIQGGQPQHF
TRBV6-5,TRBJ2-7,NA,CASSYSRGGPSEQYF
TRBV6-5,TRBJ1-4,NA,CASSYGIDPNEKLFF
TRBV10-3,TRBJ2-1,few,CAAGQSYNEQFF
TRBV7-9,TRBJ1-4,once,CASSYLGGSNEKLFF
TRBV10-1,TRBJ1-5,NA,CATLSNQPQHF
TRBV4-2,TRBJ2-1,NA,CASSQDQAGGPYNEQFF
TRBV5-1,TRBJ2-3,NA,CASSRSGLSTDTQYF
TRBV30,TRBJ2-2,NA,CAWSVLGNTGELFF
TRBV7-2,TRBJ2-5,NA,CASSFPGQETQYF
TRBV27,TRBJ1-2,few,CASSFGANYGYTF
TRBV28,TRBJ2-3,NA,CASSPGQGATTDTQYF
TRBV11-3,TRBJ2-7,NA,CASSYGRGNEQYF
TRBV6-5,TRBJ2-2,NA,CASSFQDTGELFF
TRBV5-1,TRBJ1-2,NA,CASSLESRGGYTF
TRBV5-1,TRBJ1-6,NA,CASSQGQGASPLHF
TRBV27,TRBJ1-6,NA,CASSLTGGSYNSPLHF
TRBV5-4,TRBJ2-6,NA,CASRLGRGPTGANVLTF
TRBV5-1,TRBJ2-7,medium-sized,CASSLGQGLYEQYF
TRBV10-3,TRBJ1-5,NA,CAISDGLFNQPQHF
TRBV2,TRBJ2-3,NA,CASSESGTDTQYF
TRBV5-1,TRBJ2-5,few,CASSLGFEGETQYF
TRBV10-2,TRBJ2-1,NA,CASSEWGSGRGEQFF
TRBV19,TRBJ1-1,NA,CASSIPGLNTEAFF
TRBV5-1,TRBJ1-6,NA,CASSSADTYSPLHF
TRBV30,TRBJ2-5,NA,CAWARVSQETQYF
TRBV6-1,TRBJ2-7,NA,CASLTGFPYEQYF
TRBV21-1,TRBJ1-5,NA,CASSTGFNSNQPQHF
TRBV10-1,TRBJ1-5,NA,CASSAGKGRNQPQHF
TRBV11-2,NA,NA,CASSPGLAVFYEQYF
TRBV7-3,TRBJ1-5,NA,CASSVRGNQPQHF
TRBV29-1,TRBJ2-2,few,CSVEIMGAGELFF
TRBV7-6,TRBJ2-1,NA,CASSYGQGDYNEQFF
TRBV5-6,TRBJ2-7,few,CASSLASSYEQYF
TRBV5-1,TRBJ1-4,NA,CASRTGGEKLFF
TRBV9,TRBJ1-6,NA,CASRADQGADSPLHF
TRBV30,TRBJ1-5,NA,CAWSVRGSSNQPQHF
TRBV6-6,TRBJ2-7,NA,CASTRDSTSYEQYF
TRBV7-2,TRBJ2-7,NA,CASSRLWMSGYEQYF
TRBV18,TRBJ2-3,once,CASSPRTTDTQYF
TRBV6-6,TRBJ1-5,few,CASSYSPGPNQPQHF
TRBV5-1,TRBJ2-1,NA,CASSFGLAGPYNEQFF
TRBV6-6,TRBJ1-4,NA,CASMDRVVNEKLFF
TRBV19,NA,once,CASSEQGASPYEQYF